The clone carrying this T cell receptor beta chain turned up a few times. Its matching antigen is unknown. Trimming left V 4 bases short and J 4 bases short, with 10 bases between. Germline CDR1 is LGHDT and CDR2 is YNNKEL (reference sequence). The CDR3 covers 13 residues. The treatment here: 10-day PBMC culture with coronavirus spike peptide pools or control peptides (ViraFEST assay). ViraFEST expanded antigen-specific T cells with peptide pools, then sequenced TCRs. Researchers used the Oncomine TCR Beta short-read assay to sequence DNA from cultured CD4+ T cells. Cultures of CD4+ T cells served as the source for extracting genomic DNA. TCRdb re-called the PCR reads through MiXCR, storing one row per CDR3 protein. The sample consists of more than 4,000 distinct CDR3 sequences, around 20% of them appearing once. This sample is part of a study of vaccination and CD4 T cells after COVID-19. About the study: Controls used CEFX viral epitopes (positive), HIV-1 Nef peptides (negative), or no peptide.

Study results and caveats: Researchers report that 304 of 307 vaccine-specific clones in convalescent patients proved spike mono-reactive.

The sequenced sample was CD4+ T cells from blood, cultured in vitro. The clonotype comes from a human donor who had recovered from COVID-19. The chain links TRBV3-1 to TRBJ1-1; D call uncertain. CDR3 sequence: CASSRTWGTEAFF. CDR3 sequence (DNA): TGTGCCAGCAGCCGCACATGGGGCACTGAAGCTTTCTTT.